This entry lists 18 T cell receptor beta chains sequenced from one sample in a study of blood T cell repertoires in COVID-19. Repertoires were generated with immunoSEQ multiplex PCR, while TCRdb's copy carries only in-frame clones and drops some. This table has some 180,000 clones, roughly 80% appearing once. The sequencing input was peripheral blood. These receptors all stem from a woman aged 60-70 years with COVID-19, enrolled during active disease.

This clone has a handful of counts. This chain connects TRBV12-5 to TRBJ1-1; 8 positions agree with TRBD1. The V segment lost 5 bases and the J segment 3 bases; nucleotides outside the gene matches: 5. The CDR3 totals 14 residues. From germline, CDR1 is LGHNT and CDR2 FRNRAP. The CDR3: CASGTGGADTEAFF. CDR3 nucleotides: TGTGCTAGTGGTACAGGGGGGGCGGACACTGAAGCTTTCTTT. Full variable domain (remainder filled in from reference TRBV12-5 and TRBJ1-1): DARVTQTPRHKVTEMGQEVTMRCQPILGHNTVFWYRQTMMQGLELLAYFRNRAPLDDSGMPKDRFSAEMPDATLATLKIQPSEPRDSAVYFCASGTGGADTEAFFGQGTRLTVV.

V is TRBV29-1 and J is TRBJ2-3, with TRBD2 identical over 8 bases. The V gene's germline CDR1 is SQVTM and CDR2 ANQGSEA. CDR3 length: 14 residues. Losses at the gene ends were 7 bases for V and 11 bases for J; bases not matched to a gene: 17. CDR3: CSAEGGLAGTGQYF. CDR3 bases: TGCAGCGCCGAGGGTGGGCTAGCGGGCACGGGGCAGTATTTT.

V and J are TRBV30 and TRBJ2-7; 15 nucleotides agree with TRBD2. The trim removed 8 bases at V and 4 bases at J, leaving 6 bases unmatched. The CDR3 has 14 residues. Germline CDR1 is GTSNPN and CDR2 is SVGIG (reference sequence). The CDR3 spells CAVGLAGGVYEQYF. The CDR3 bases are TGTGCCGTTGGACTAGCGGGAGGGGTATACGAGCAGTACTTC.

The V call is TRBV4-1, the J call TRBJ1-4; D not certain. This CDR3 is 14 amino acids long. From germline, CDR1 is MGHRA and CDR2 YSYEKL. V lost 4 bases and J lost 2, with 8 bases in between. CDR3 nucleotide sequence: TGCGCCAGCAGCCCCCGGGAGACTAATGAAAAACTGTTTTTT. Its translation is CASSPRETNEKLFF.

V and J are TRBV5-5 and TRBJ1-4; 8 bases map to TRBD1. Trimming removed 3 bases from V and 6 bases from J; junction bases left unmatched: 7. The V gene's germline CDR1 is SGHKS and CDR2 YYEKEE (reference sequence). This CDR3 contains 15 residues. As DNA, the CDR3 is TGTGCCAGCAGCTATCCCGACAGGGGCGATGAAAAACTGTTTTTT. Its translation: CASSYPDRGDEKLFF.

J is TRBJ2-1 and V is TRBV30, with D perhaps matching TRBD1 (5 bases). CDR1 and CDR2 from the germline V gene are GTSNPN and SVGIG (reference sequence). V shed 4 bases and J shed 5 bases, with 12 bases lying between them. This CDR3 region has 13 residues. The CDR3 nucleotides are TGTGCCTGGATTGGCCAGGGCCACAATGAGCAGTTCTTC. This translates into CAWIGQGHNEQFF.

This rearrangement joins TRBV28 to TRBJ1-1; D is unresolved. Trimming cost V 6 bases and J 1 base, with 12 bases left between them. The germline V gene has CDR1 MDHEN and CDR2 SYDVKM. This CDR3 is built from 14 residues. The CDR3 loop is CASRPRASNTEAFF. The CDR3 nucleotides read TGTGCCAGCAGACCCCGAGCGTCGAACACTGAAGCTTTCTTT.

This clone occurred once. The chain couples TRBV28 to TRBJ2-2; 7 bases map to TRBD1. CDR1 is MDHEN and CDR2 is SYDVKM in the germline V gene. This CDR3 has 16 amino acids. With V trimmed by 4 bases and J by 0 bases, 5 bases remained unmatched. The CDR3 is CASSSPGGANTGELFF. The CDR3 DNA reads as TGTGCCAGCAGTTCCCCAGGGGGAGCGAACACCGGGGAGCTGTTTTTT.

V gene TRBV11-3 combines with J gene TRBJ2-3; D is unclear. The CDR3 is 14 residues long. Per the germline V gene, CDR1 is SGHNT and CDR2 is YENEEA. V was clipped by 1 base and J by 4 bases, with 9 bases between them. For the CDR3, the DNA is TGTGCCAGCAGCTTAGGGCGGTATCCAGATACGCAGTATTTT. The encoded protein is CASSLGRYPDTQYF. Drawing the rest from reference TRBV11-3 and TRBJ2-3, the complete variable domain is EAGVVQSPRYKIIEKKQPVAFWCNPISGHNTLYWYLQNLGQGPELLIRYENEEAVDDSQLPKDRFSAERLKGVDSTLKIQPAELGDSAVYLCASSLGRYPDTQYFGPGTRLTVL.

The rearrangement links TRBV6-2 or TRBV6-3 to TRBJ2-7; 10 bases fit TRBD1. CDR3 length: 15 residues. V dropped 4 bases and J dropped 2; count of bases not matched to a gene: 5. Germline assignment: CDR1 MNHEY and CDR2 SVGEGT. The CDR3 here is CASSSDRGDAYEQYF. For the CDR3, the DNA is TGTGCCAGCAGTTCGGACAGGGGGGATGCCTACGAGCAGTACTTC.

Comment on this clone: A junction end diverges from the germline sequence, so it may reflect a read error. The V call is TRBV7-7, the J call TRBJ2-1, with D perhaps TRBD1 (5 bases). The CDR3 sequence is 14 residues long. From germline, CDR1 is SSHAT and CDR2 FNYEAQ (reference sequence). The CDR3 region has the DNA TGTGCTAGCAGCCTCGGACCGAACCAGGGTGAGCAGTTCTTC. This translates into CASSLGPNQGEQFF.

There are a few counts of this clone. This chain uses TRBV7-3 with TRBJ2-5, with no clear D. Germline-derived CDR1 and CDR2 are SGHTA and FQGTGA. This CDR3 spans 13 amino acids. V lost 2 bases and J 3 bases, leaving 7 bases between the germline ends. Here the CDR3 DNA reads TGTGCCAGCAGCTTAGAGCGAGAAGAGACCCAGTACTTC. This translates into CASSLEREETQYF.

The rearrangement links TRBV4-3 to TRBJ2-2, with a possible D match to TRBD2 (5 bases). Germline lookup yields CDR1 LGHNA and CDR2 YSLEER. There are 15 residues in the CDR3. V was shortened by 2 bases and J by 6 bases, with 13 bases between the two germline ends. DNA for the CDR3: TGCGCCAGCAGCCAAAAGTCATCGGGATCCGGGGAGCTGTTTTTT. Encoded protein: CASSQKSSGSGELFF.

This sequence joins TRBV28 and TRBJ2-1; maybe TRBD1 (6 bases). There are 16 residues in the CDR3. Germline lookup yields CDR1 MDHEN and CDR2 SYDVKM. V lost 4 bases and J lost 5, with 18 bases in between. The CDR3 region is CASSWGQNRVNNEQFF. Written as DNA, the CDR3 is TGTGCCAGCAGTTGGGGTCAGAACAGGGTTAACAATGAGCAGTTCTTC.

The chain is built from TRBV7-2 and TRBJ1-2, with D maybe TRBD1 (5 bases). V shed 11 bases and J shed 4 bases, with 20 bases lying between them. Germline assignment: CDR1 SGHTA and CDR2 FQGNSA. The length of the CDR3 is 14 residues. CDR3 DNA sequence: TGTGCCTGCTATGAATCGAGCGGGACCTATGGCTACACCTTC. This codes for CACYESSGTYGYTF. Filled out from reference TRBV7-2 and TRBJ1-2, the complete variable domain reads GAGVSQSPSNKVTEKGKDVELRCDPISGHTALYWYRQSLGQGLEFLIYFQGNSAPDKSGLPSDRFSAERTGGSVSTLTIQRTQQEDSAVYLCACYESSGTYGYTFGSGTRLTVV.

The chain has TRBV29-1 and TRBJ2-6; D gene uncertain. Germline V gene data show CDR1 as SQVTM and CDR2 as ANQGSEA. V was shortened by 6 bases and J by 1 base, with 7 bases between the two germline ends. The CDR3 is 13 residues long. Here the CDR3 reads CSVTKSGANVLTF. The CDR3 region has the DNA TGCAGCGTGACAAAGTCTGGGGCCAACGTCCTGACTTTC.

On this clone: This sample includes further DNA sequences coding for the same CDR3. The rearrangement joins TRBV28 to TRBJ1-3, with TRBD1 as a possible D gene (6 bases). Germline CDR1 MDHEN, CDR2 SYDVKM. V lost 5 bases and J 5 bases, leaving 10 bases between the germline ends. The CDR3 covers 13 residues. CDR3: CASSPGQRNTIYF. CDR3 DNA sequence: TGTGCCAGCAGTCCGGGACAAAGAAACACCATATATTTT.

This CDR3 is CASSLAGGGGNQPQHF. CDR3 DNA sequence: TGCGCCAGCAGCTTGGCGGGAGGGGGGGGCAATCAGCCCCAGCATTTT. The chain combines TRBV5-1 with TRBJ1-5; TRBD1 is a possible D gene (6 bases). The CDR3 consists of 16 residues. In germline, CDR1 is SGHRS, CDR2 YFSETQ. V was pared by 0 bases and J by 2 bases, with 12 bases between.